What follows are 22 T cell receptor beta chains derived from one specimen sequenced in a study of identical twins' blood T cells. TCRdb passed the 5' RACE reads through MiXCR, listing each CDR3 protein once. The sample comprises hundreds of thousands of distinct CDR3 sequences, approximately 30% of which are singletons, and approximately 6.6% rests with the top ten. The sample taken for sequencing was PBMCs. These TCRs come from a woman aged 18 to 55 in good health.

This rearrangement joins TRBV29-1 to TRBJ2-1, with D unresolved. CDR1 is SQVTM and CDR2 is ANQGSEA in the germline V gene. V was clipped by 7 bases and J by 0 bases, with 13 bases between them. CDR3 length equals 14 residues. CDR3 DNA: TGCAGCGCTGATCACCAGAGCTCCTACAATGAGCAGTTCTTC. Translating it yields CSADHQSSYNEQFF.

The rearrangement joins TRBV11-2 to TRBJ1-1; D is unclear. Between the trimmed V and J ends, which lost 8 bases and 1 base, there was a span of 11 bases. CDR1 is SGHAT and CDR2 is FQNNGV in the germline V gene. This CDR3 has 13 amino acids. The CDR3 nucleotides are TGTGCCAGCGGCCGGCGTGAGAACACTGAAGCTTTCTTT. It codes for CASGRRENTEAFF.

A few counts support this clonotype. The chain has TRBV27 and TRBJ1-2, with D perhaps matching TRBD1 (6 bases). Trimming shortened V by 3 bases and J by 6 bases, and 14 bases separated the two germline ends. The CDR3 has 14 amino acids. Germline V gene lookup returns CDR1 MNHEY and CDR2 SMNVEV (reference sequence). The CDR3: CASSFHDGGHGYTF. CDR3 DNA sequence: TGTGCCAGCAGTTTTCACGATGGGGGCCATGGCTACACCTTC.

This clonotype was seen a handful of times. The chain carries TRBV20-1 and TRBJ2-3, with a tentative D call TRBD1 (6 bases). Germline assignment: CDR1 DFQATT and CDR2 SNEGSKA (reference sequence). The V and J ends lost 1 base and 4 bases respectively, with 9 bases between them. This CDR3 has 13 amino acids. CDR3 protein: CSARGTDPDTQYF. CDR3 sequence (DNA): TGCAGTGCTAGAGGGACAGACCCAGATACGCAGTATTTT.

The V and J genes are TRBV20-1 and TRBJ1-3; the D is unclear. The length of the CDR3 is 12 residues. Trimming shortened V by 7 bases and J by 3 bases, and 10 bases separated the two germline ends. Germline assignment: CDR1 DFQATT and CDR2 SNEGSKA (reference sequence). Written as DNA, the CDR3 is TGCAGTGTTGCAGGCTTTGGAAACACCATATATTTT. Its protein product is CSVAGFGNTIYF.

The chain joins TRBV19 to TRBJ2-4, with TRBD1 as a possible D gene (6 bases). V shed 7 bases and J shed 3 bases, with 19 bases lying between them. CDR1 is LNHDA, CDR2 SQIVND, per germline (reference sequence). The length of the CDR3 is 16 residues. The CDR3 reads CASTPQRGTDKNIQYF. CDR3 sequence (DNA): TGTGCCAGTACCCCCCAGAGGGGGACGGACAAAAACATTCAGTACTTC.

This clonotype was picked up a small number of times. The chain is built from TRBV6-1 and TRBJ2-7; D possibly matches TRBD1 or TRBD2 (5 bases each). Germline loops: CDR1 MNHNS, CDR2 SASEGT. V lost 3 bases and J lost 5, with 17 bases in between. The CDR3 totals 15 residues. Written as DNA, the CDR3 is TGTGCCAGCAGTGATAATAGGTCCGGGACCCACGAGCAGTACTTC. It yields the protein CASSDNRSGTHEQYF.

J is TRBJ2-7 and V is TRBV6-5, with 9 bases that match TRBD1. The CDR3 is made up of 14 amino acids. CDR1 and CDR2 (germline): MNHEY, SVGAGI. V was pared by 6 bases and J by 7 bases, with 10 bases of the junction left unmatched. The CDR3 sequence is CASSKDRGVWEQYF. In DNA, the CDR3 is TGTGCCAGCAGCAAGGACAGGGGAGTATGGGAGCAGTACTTC.

This clonotype showed up just a few times. This sequence joins TRBV20-1 and TRBJ1-1; D possibly corresponds to TRBD1 (6 bases). The germline CDR1 and CDR2 sequences are DFQATT and SNEGSKA (reference sequence). The CDR3 totals 14 residues. V was pared by 3 bases and J by 1 base, with 12 bases between. CDR3 protein: CSARSGGGNTEAFF. Written as DNA, the CDR3 is TGCAGTGCTAGGAGCGGAGGGGGGAACACTGAAGCTTTCTTT.

V gene TRBV13 combines with J gene TRBJ1-1; D is perhaps TRBD1 (5 bases). Looked up from germline, CDR1 is PRHDT and CDR2 is FYEKMQ (reference sequence). The CDR3 length is 16 residues. V lost 5 bases and J 0 bases, leaving 16 bases between the germline ends. CDR3 protein: CASSPLTGHMNTEAFF. In DNA form, the CDR3 reads TGTGCCAGCAGCCCCCTCACTGGACACATGAACACTGAAGCTTTCTTT. Based on the CDR3 plus reference TRBV13 and TRBJ1-1, the full variable domain is AAGVIQSPRHLIKEKRETATLKCYPIPRHDTVYWYQQGPGQDPQFLISFYEKMQSDKGSIPDRFSAQQFSDYHSELNMSSLELGDSALYFCASSPLTGHMNTEAFFGQGTRLTVV.

This chain uses TRBV6-6 with TRBJ2-3, with D possibly matching TRBD1 (6 bases). V was shortened by 6 bases and J by 0 bases, with 13 bases between the two germline ends. Germline assignment: CDR1 MNHNY and CDR2 SVGAGI (reference sequence). The CDR3 sequence is 15 residues long. The CDR3 region is CASSRSRGSTDTQYF. CDR3 bases: TGTGCCAGCAGCCGAAGCAGGGGAAGCACAGATACGCAGTATTTT.

This clonotype was seen only a few times. This rearrangement joins TRBV15 to TRBJ2-3; D unresolved. V lost 0 bases and J 0 bases, leaving 7 bases between the germline ends. Germline values: CDR1 LNHNV, CDR2 YYDKDF (reference sequence). The CDR3 loop spans 15 amino acids. The CDR3: CATSRDPSSTDTQYF. The CDR3 nucleotides read TGTGCCACCAGCAGAGATCCATCTAGCACAGATACGCAGTATTTT.

The chain is built from TRBV9 and TRBJ1-3; D gene unclear. V was clipped by 4 bases and J by 3 bases, with 20 bases between them. This CDR3 region has 17 residues. CDR1 SGDLS and CDR2 YYNGEE come from the germline V gene. In nucleotides, the CDR3 is TGTGCCAGCAGCTTACAAGCGGGCCACGAACGTGGAAACACCATATATTTT. This codes for CASSLQAGHERGNTIYF.

The chain employs TRBV5-1 and TRBJ1-4, with D possibly being TRBD1 (5 bases). This CDR3 region has 16 residues. V shed 3 bases and J shed 5 bases, with 17 bases lying between them. Germline V gene sequence: CDR1 SGHRS, CDR2 YFSETQ. Here the CDR3 DNA reads TGCGCCAGCAGCTGGGGGTTGAGGGACGGAAATGAAAAACTGTTTTTT. Translating gives CASSWGLRDGNEKLFF.

The V call is TRBV20-1, the J call TRBJ1-4; D is perhaps TRBD1 (6 bases). V was clipped by 4 bases and J by 16 bases, with 16 bases between them. CDR3 size: 11 residues. CDR1 is DFQATT and CDR2 is SNEGSKA in the germline V gene (reference sequence). The CDR3 DNA sequence: TGCAGTGCTATGGGTGGGGGCTTAAGGTTTTTT. Translation: CSAMGGGLRFF.

The chain recombines TRBV10-1 with TRBJ2-4; 7 bases map to TRBD2. CDR1 is WNHNN, CDR2 SYGVQD, per germline (reference sequence). The CDR3 spans 18 residues. V lost 6 bases to trimming and J lost 3 bases; unmatched junction nucleotides: 17. CDR3: CASRLPRRSREVKNIQYF. The CDR3 bases are TGCGCCAGCAGGCTGCCTCGTAGGAGTCGGGAGGTCAAAAACATTCAGTACTTC.

Concerning this clonotype itself: Given a much more abundant clone one base away, this may be a read error. This chain connects TRBV21-1 to TRBJ2-7. TRBV21-1 is noted as a pseudogene. The CDR3 extends over 14 amino acids. This CDR3 reads CASSKTWTFYGQYF. The CDR3 DNA follows: TGTGCCAGCAGCAAAACGTGGACGTTTTACGGGCAGTACTTC.

This clonotype was observed a handful of times. Sequence at one end of the junction differs from germline and may be a read error. This chain links TRBV7-2 with TRBJ1-2, with D uncertain. CDR1 is SGHTA, CDR2 FQGNSA, per germline. This CDR3 is 10 amino acids long. CDR3 in amino acids: CASSLLGSSF. The CDR3 DNA is TGTGCCAGCAGCTTACTAGGGTCCTCCTTC. The full variable domain, rest sourced from reference TRBV7-2 and TRBJ1-2, is GAGVSQSPSNKVTEKGKDVELRCDPISGHTALYWYRQSLGQGLEFLIYFQGNSAPDKSGLPSDRFSAERTGGSVSTLTIQRTQQEDSAVYLCASSLLGSSFGSGTRLTVV.

A few counts support this clonotype. The V call is TRBV10-3, the J call TRBJ2-2; a weak D match, TRBD1 (6 bases). CDR1 ENHRY and CDR2 SYGVKD come from the germline V gene. This CDR3 comprises 15 residues. V dropped 4 bases and J dropped 3 bases, with 12 bases sitting between them. The CDR3 here is CAISGGRGDTGELFF. The DNA for the CDR3 is TGTGCCATCAGTGGAGGCAGGGGAGACACCGGGGAGCTGTTTTTT.

This clonotype was observed a handful of times. This chain joins TRBV10-3 and TRBJ1-5; D is ambiguous. Germline lookup yields CDR1 ENHRY and CDR2 SYGVKD. The CDR3 sequence is 13 residues long. V was cut by 7 bases and J by 5 bases, with 12 bases left in between. CDR3 loop: CAINEQPYQPQHF. DNA for the CDR3: TGTGCCATCAATGAACAGCCTTATCAGCCCCAGCATTTT.

This clonotype was seen many times. The DNA for the CDR3 is TGTGCCAGCAGTTTGGGGGGCCGGCAGCCCCAGCATTTT. Protein: CASSLGGRQPQHF. This sequence joins TRBV3-1 and TRBJ1-5, with a possible D match to TRBD1 (6 bases). Trimming removed 6 bases from V and 7 bases from J, with 13 bases in between. Germline values: CDR1 LGHDT, CDR2 YNNKEL (reference sequence). The CDR3 runs to 13 residues.

The chain carries TRBV6-2 or TRBV6-3 and TRBJ2-2; the D gene is possibly TRBD2 (6 bases). The germline V gene has CDR1 MNHEY and CDR2 SVGEGT. V lost 0 bases and J 6 bases, leaving 17 bases between the germline ends. The CDR3 runs to 17 residues. CDR3 region: CASSYSMGRGRAGELFF. The CDR3 DNA sequence: TGTGCCAGCAGTTACTCGATGGGGCGGGGTCGGGCCGGGGAGCTGTTTTTT.